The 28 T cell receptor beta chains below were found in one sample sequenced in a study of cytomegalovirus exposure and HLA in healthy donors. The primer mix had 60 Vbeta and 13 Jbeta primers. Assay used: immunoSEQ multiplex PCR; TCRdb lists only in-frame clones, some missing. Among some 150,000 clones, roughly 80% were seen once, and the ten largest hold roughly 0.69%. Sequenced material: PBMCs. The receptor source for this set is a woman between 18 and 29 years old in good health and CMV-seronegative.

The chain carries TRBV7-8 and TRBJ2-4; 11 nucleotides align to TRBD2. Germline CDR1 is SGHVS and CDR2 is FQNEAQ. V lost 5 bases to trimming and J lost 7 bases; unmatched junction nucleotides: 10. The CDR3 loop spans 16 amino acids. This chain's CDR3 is CASSISGLAGINIQYF. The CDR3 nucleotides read TGTGCCAGCAGCATATCAGGACTAGCGGGTATCAACATTCAGTACTTC.

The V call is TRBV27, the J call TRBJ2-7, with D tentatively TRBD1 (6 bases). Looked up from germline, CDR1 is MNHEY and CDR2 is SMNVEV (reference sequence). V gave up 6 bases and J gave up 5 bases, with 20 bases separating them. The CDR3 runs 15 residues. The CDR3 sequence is CASSENQPGTNEQYF. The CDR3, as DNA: TGTGCCAGCAGCGAAAATCAGCCGGGGACAAACGAGCAGTACTTC.

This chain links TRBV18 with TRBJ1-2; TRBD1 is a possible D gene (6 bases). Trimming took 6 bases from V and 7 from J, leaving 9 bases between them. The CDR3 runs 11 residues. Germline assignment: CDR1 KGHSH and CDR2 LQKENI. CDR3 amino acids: CASSAGAGYTF. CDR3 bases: TGTGCCAGCTCGGCAGGGGCTGGCTACACCTTC.

Written as DNA, the CDR3 is TGTGCCCACGCTCGGGACACCGGGGAGCAGTACTTC. Residues: CAHARDTGEQYF. The chain couples TRBV10-3 to TRBJ2-7; a weak D match, TRBD1 (6 bases). The CDR3 has 12 residues. Trimming pared 11 bases from V and 7 bases from J, leaving 18 bases between. Germline V gene data show CDR1 as ENHRY and CDR2 as SYGVKD.

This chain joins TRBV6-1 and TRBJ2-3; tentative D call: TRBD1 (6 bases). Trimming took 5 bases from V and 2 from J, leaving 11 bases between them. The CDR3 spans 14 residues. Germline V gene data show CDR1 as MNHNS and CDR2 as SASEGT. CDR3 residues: CASSWGHATDTQYF. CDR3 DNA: TGTGCCAGCAGTTGGGGACACGCCACAGATACGCAGTATTTT.

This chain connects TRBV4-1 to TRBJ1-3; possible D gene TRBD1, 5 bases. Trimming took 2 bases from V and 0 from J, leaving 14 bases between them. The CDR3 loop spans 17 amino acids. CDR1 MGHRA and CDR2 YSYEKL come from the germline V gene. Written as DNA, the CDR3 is TGCGCCAGCAGCCAAAGGCAGGGCGCTAGCTCTGGAAACACCATATATTTT. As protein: CASSQRQGASSGNTIYF.

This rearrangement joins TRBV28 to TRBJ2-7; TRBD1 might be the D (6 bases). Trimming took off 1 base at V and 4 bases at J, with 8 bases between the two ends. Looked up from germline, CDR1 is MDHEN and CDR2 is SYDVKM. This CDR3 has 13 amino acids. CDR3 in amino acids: CASSLSGEYEQYF. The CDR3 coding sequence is TGTGCCAGCAGTTTATCAGGGGAGTACGAGCAGTACTTC.

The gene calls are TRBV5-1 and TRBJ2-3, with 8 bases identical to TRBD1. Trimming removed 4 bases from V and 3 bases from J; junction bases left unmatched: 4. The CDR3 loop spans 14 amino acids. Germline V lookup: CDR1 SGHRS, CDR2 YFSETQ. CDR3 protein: CASSLTGETDTQYF. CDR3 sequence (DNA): TGCGCCAGCAGCCTGACAGGGGAAACAGATACGCAGTATTTT. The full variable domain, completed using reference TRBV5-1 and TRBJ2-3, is KAGVTQTPRYLIKTRGQQVTLSCSPISGHRSVSWYQQTPGQGLQFLFEYFSETQRNKGNFPGRFSGRQFSNSRSEMNVSTLELGDSALYLCASSLTGETDTQYFGPGTRLTVL.

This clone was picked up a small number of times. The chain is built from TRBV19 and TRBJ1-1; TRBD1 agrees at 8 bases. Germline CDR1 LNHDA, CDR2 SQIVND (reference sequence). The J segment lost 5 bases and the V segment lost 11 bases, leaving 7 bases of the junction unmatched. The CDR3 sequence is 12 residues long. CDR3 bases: TGTGCCTGCGGACAGGGTGCGACTGAAGCTTTCTTT. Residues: CACGQGATEAFF.

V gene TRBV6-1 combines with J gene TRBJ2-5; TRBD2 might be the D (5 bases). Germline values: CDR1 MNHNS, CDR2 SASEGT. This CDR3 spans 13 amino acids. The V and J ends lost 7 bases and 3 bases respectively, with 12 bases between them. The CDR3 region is CASTWGDKETQYF. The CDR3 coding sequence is TGTGCCAGCACCTGGGGAGACAAAGAGACCCAGTACTTC.

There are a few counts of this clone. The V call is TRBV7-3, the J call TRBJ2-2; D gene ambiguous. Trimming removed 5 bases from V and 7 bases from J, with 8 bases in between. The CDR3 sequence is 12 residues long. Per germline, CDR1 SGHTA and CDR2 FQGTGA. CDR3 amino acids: CASSPLSGELFF. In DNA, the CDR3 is TGTGCCAGCAGCCCCTTGAGCGGGGAGCTGTTTTTT.

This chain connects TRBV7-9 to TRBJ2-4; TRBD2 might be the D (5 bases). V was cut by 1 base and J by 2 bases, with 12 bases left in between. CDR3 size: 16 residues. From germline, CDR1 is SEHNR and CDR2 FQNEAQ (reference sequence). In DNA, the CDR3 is TGTGCCAGCAGCTTAGTGATGGACTCGACCAAAAACATTCAGTACTTC. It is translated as CASSLVMDSTKNIQYF.

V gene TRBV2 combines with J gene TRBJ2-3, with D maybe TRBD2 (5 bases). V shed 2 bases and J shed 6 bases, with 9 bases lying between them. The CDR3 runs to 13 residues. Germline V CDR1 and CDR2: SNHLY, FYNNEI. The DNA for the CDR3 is TGTGCCAGCAGTGAATATGGGAGTGATACGCAGTATTTT. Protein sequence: CASSEYGSDTQYF.

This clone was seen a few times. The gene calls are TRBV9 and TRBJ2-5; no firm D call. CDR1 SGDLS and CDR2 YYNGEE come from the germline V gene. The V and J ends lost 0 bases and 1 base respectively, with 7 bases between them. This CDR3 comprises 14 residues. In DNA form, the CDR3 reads TGTGCCAGCAGCGTAGGTGGCAGCCAAGAGACCCAGTACTTC. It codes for CASSVGGSQETQYF.

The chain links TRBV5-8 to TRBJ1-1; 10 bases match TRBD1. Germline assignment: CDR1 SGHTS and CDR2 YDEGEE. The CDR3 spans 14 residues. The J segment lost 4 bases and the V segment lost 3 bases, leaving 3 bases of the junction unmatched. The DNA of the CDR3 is TGTGCCAGCAGCTCCGGGACAGGGGCCACTGAAGCTTTCTTT. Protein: CASSSGTGATEAFF.

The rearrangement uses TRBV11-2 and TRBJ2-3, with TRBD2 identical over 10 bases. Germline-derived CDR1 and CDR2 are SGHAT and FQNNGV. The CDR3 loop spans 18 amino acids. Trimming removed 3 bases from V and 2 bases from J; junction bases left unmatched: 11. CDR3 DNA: TGTGCCAGCAGCTTTCTAGCGGGAGCAGGGCGCGACACAGATACGCAGTATTTT. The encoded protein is CASSFLAGAGRDTDTQYF.

CDR3 sequence (DNA): TGTGCCAGCAGCACCCGACAGGGTCCCATCTCTGGGGCCAACGTCCTGACTTTC. This translates into CASSTRQGPISGANVLTF. V gene TRBV7-6 combines with J gene TRBJ2-6, with 7 bases lining up with TRBD1. Germline V gene sequence: CDR1 SGHVS, CDR2 FNYEAQ. The CDR3 runs 18 residues. Losses at the gene ends were 5 bases for V and 0 bases for J; bases not matched to a gene: 10. Full variable domain (outside the CDR3, taken from reference TRBV7-6 and TRBJ2-6): GAGVSQSPRYKVTKRGQDVALRCDPISGHVSLYWYRQALGQGPEFLTYFNYEAQQDKSGLPNDRFSAERPEGSISTLTIQRTEQRDSAMYRCASSTRQGPISGANVLTFGAGSRLTVL.

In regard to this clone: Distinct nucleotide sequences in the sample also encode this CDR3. CDR3 sequence (DNA): TGTGCCAGCAGCTCTTGGACAGGGACGGATACGCAGTATTTT. It encodes CASSSWTGTDTQYF. The gene calls are TRBV11-2 and TRBJ2-3; TRBD1 agrees at 8 bases. The V segment lost 4 bases and the J segment 6 bases; nucleotides outside the gene matches: 6. The CDR3 length is 14 residues. CDR1 is SGHAT, CDR2 FQNNGV, per germline.

CDR3 region: CASSSGLVSGNTIYF. DNA for the CDR3: TGTGCCAGCAGCTCAGGACTGGTCTCTGGAAACACCATATATTTT. V usage is TRBV11-3 and J usage is TRBJ1-3; D remains unclear. Trimming removed 4 bases from V and 0 bases from J, with 10 bases in between. The CDR3 has 15 amino acids. Germline loops: CDR1 SGHNT, CDR2 YENEEA. The whole variable domain, filled in from reference TRBV11-3 and TRBJ1-3, reads EAGVVQSPRYKIIEKKQPVAFWCNPISGHNTLYWYLQNLGQGPELLIRYENEEAVDDSQLPKDRFSAERLKGVDSTLKIQPAELGDSAVYLCASSSGLVSGNTIYFGEGSWLTVV.

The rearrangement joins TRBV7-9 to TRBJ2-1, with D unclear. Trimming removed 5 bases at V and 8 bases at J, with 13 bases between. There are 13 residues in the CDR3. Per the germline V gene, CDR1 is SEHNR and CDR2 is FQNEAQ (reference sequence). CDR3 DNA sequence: TGTGCCAGCAGCAGAGTCGAACCTTATGAGCAGTTCTTC. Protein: CASSRVEPYEQFF.

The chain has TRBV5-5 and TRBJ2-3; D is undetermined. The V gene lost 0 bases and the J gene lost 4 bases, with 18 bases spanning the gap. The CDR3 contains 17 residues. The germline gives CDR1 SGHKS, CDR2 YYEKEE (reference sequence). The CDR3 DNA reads TGTGCCAGCAGCTTGGCCGATACCTTAGTGCCTCCAGATACGCAGTATTTT. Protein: CASSLADTLVPPDTQYF.

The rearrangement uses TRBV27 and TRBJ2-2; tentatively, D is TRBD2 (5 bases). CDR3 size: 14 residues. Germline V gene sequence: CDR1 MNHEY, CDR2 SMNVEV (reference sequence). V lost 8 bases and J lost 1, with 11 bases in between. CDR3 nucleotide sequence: TGTGCCAGCTCAGCGGCATTGAACACCGGGGAGCTGTTTTTT. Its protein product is CASSAALNTGELFF.

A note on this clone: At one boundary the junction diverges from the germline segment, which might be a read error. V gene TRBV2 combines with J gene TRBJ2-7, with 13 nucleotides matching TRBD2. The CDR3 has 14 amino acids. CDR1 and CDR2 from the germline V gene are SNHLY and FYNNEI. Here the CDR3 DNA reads TGTGCCAGCAGCCTCCGCCGGACTAGCGGGAGCCTCCCATTC. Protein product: CASSLRRTSGSLPF. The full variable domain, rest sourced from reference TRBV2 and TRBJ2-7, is EPEVTQTPSHQVTQMGQEVILRCVPISNHLYFYWYRQILGQKVEFLVSFYNNEISEKSEIFDDQFSVERPDGSNFTLKIRSTKLEDSAMYFCASSLRRTSGSLPFGPGTRLTVT.

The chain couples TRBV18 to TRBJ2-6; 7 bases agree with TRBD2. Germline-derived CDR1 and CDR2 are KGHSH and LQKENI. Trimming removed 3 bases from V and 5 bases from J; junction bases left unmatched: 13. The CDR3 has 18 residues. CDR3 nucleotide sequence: TGTGCCAGCTCACCGGGCCCAGGGAGGGGTTCTTGGGCCAACGTCCTGACTTTC. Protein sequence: CASSPGPGRGSWANVLTF. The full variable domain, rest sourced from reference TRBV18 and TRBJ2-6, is NAGVMQNPRHLVRRRGQEARLRCSPMKGHSHVYWYRQLPEEGLKFMVYLQKENIIDESGMPKERFSAEFPKEGPSILRIQQVVRGDSAAYFCASSPGPGRGSWANVLTFGAGSRLTVL.

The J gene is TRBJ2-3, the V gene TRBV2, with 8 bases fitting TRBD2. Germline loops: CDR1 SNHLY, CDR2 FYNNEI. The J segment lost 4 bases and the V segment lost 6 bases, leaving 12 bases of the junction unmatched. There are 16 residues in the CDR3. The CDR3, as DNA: TGTGCCAGCAGGGTCGGAAGCGGGAGAGGTTCAGATACGCAGTATTTT. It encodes CASRVGSGRGSDTQYF.

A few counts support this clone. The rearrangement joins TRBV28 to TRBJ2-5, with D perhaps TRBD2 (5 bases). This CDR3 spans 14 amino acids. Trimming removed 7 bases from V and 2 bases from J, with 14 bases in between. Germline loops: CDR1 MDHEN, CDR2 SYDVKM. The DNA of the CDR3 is TGTGCCAGCACCGAGCCCGGGGTACAAGAGACCCAGTACTTC. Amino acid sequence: CASTEPGVQETQYF. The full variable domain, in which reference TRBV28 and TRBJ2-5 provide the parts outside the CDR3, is DVKVTQSSRYLVKRTGEKVFLECVQDMDHENMFWYRQDPGLGLRLIYFSYDVKMKEKGDIPEGYSVSREKKERFSLILESASTNQTSMYLCASTEPGVQETQYFGPGTRLLVL.

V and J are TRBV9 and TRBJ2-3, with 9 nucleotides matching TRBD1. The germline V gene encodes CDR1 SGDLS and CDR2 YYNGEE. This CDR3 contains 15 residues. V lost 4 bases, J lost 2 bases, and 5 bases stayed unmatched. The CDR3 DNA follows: TGTGCCAGCAGCCCGAGGACAGGGGTCACAGATACGCAGTATTTT. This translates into CASSPRTGVTDTQYF.

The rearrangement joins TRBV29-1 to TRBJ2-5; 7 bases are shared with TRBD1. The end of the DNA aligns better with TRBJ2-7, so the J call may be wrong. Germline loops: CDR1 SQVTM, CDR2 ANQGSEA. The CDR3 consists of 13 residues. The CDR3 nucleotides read TGCAGCGCCACAGGACAGGCGGCCTACGAGCAGTACTTC. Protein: CSATGQAAYEQYF.